Each of the 7 T cell receptor beta chains below was sequenced from the same sample in a study of blood T cells in healthy people across ages (dated by TCRdb to 2013 to 2016). Libraries came from 5' RACE. The sequencer listed for this sample is Illumina HiSeq 2500. A second PCR of roughly 7 to 11 cycles was performed with a sample-barcoded 5' primer and a J-beta primer mix. In TCRdb, the public reads were trimmed at Q25 with fastp and aligned with MiXCR, with productive beta chains retained. Under each unique CDR3 protein, matching rows form one entry showing the most common genes and DNA. This sample is represented by approximately 1,000,000 distinct CDR3 sequences; around two fifths of them were singletons. The ten largest clones capture around 13% of the sample. Material: blood. The origin of the receptors is a man in his late teens or twenties in good health.

The sample holds a few counts of this clonotype. This chain connects TRBV6-1 to TRBJ2-3, with D possibly TRBD2 on 6 matching bases. This CDR3 has 15 residues. V shed 5 bases and J shed 3 bases, with 15 bases lying between them. CDR1 and CDR2 (germline): MNHNS, SASEGT. CDR3 amino acids: CASSQTSRGTDTQYF. CDR3 in DNA: TGTGCCAGCAGTCAAACGTCACGGGGGACAGATACGCAGTATTTT.

The chain carries TRBV29-1 and TRBJ2-1; TRBD2 aligns across 7 bases. The CDR3 sequence is 13 residues long. Trimming took 6 bases from V and 6 from J; bases not matched to a gene: 8. Germline V CDR1 and CDR2: SQVTM, ANQGSEA. The CDR3 loop is CSVGGSIFNEQFF. CDR3 nucleotide sequence: TGCAGCGTGGGAGGGTCCATTTTCAATGAGCAGTTCTTC.

This sequence joins TRBV27 and TRBJ2-1, with 9 bases that match TRBD1. The germline V gene has CDR1 MNHEY and CDR2 SMNVEV (reference sequence). V shed 7 bases, J shed 6 bases, and the junction held 10 bases outside the gene matches. There are 15 residues in the CDR3. CDR3: CASTTTGGKANEQFF. The DNA for the CDR3 is TGTGCCAGCACTACGACAGGGGGAAAGGCCAATGAGCAGTTCTTC.

This chain uses TRBV9 with TRBJ2-1; unclear D gene. The CDR3 is 16 amino acids. With 0 bases removed from V and 9 bases from J, the gap between germline ends came to 19 bases. Per germline, CDR1 SGDLS and CDR2 YYNGEE. For the CDR3, the DNA is TGTGCCAGCAGCGTAGCTGGGTCGGCTCTGGATGGTGAGCAGTTCTTC. Translating gives CASSVAGSALDGEQFF.

This clonotype appeared a few times. This chain connects TRBV20-1 to TRBJ1-2; tentatively, D is TRBD1 (6 bases). V was cut by 6 bases and J by 8 bases, with 16 bases left in between. CDR3 size: 12 residues. The V gene's germline CDR1 is DFQATT and CDR2 SNEGSKA (reference sequence). CDR3 DNA sequence: TGCAGTGCCCGTAAAGGGGGTCGAGGCTACACCTTC. Translating it yields CSARKGGRGYTF.

The rearrangement links TRBV20-1 to TRBJ2-3; tentative D call: TRBD2 (6 bases). The CDR3 has 12 amino acids. Trimming left V 3 bases short and J 6 bases short, with 10 bases between. Germline V gene data show CDR1 as DFQATT and CDR2 as SNEGSKA (reference sequence). The DNA of the CDR3 is TGCAGTGCTAGCCGGGACTTTGATACGCAGTATTTT. It translates to CSASRDFDTQYF.

This clonotype was picked up a small number of times. The chain links TRBV20-1 to TRBJ2-1; no firm D call. CDR3 length: 17 residues. V was shortened by 3 bases and J by 0 bases, with 18 bases between the two germline ends. CDR1 is DFQATT and CDR2 is SNEGSKA in the germline V gene (reference sequence). DNA of the CDR3: TGCAGTGCTAGCCTTATAACTCCGGTGGGCTCCTACAATGAGCAGTTCTTC. Translated: CSASLITPVGSYNEQFF.